Each of the 17 T cell receptor beta chains below was sequenced from the same sample in a study of spatial heterogeneity in lung cancer. General observations from the study: The study found that expanded intratumoral alpha and beta TCR counts tracked tumor mutation counts.

As for time point: sample taken at primary tumor resection. TCRdb re-derived calls from the 5' RACE reads in MiXCR, one entry per CDR3 protein. The sample comprises several thousand distinct CDR3 sequences, around 4.9% of which are singletons, and approximately 23% rests with the top ten. Their recognized antigens are unknown. The specimen was lung tumor tissue, collected at surgery. These TCRs come from a male donor with early-stage non-small cell lung cancer.

The table lists this clonotype with many counts. With the library built for alpha chains, this beta chain is off target and its frequency is not meaningful. This rearrangement joins TRBV19 to TRBJ1-1; D is uncertain. Germline loops: CDR1 LNHDA, CDR2 SQIVND (reference sequence). V was pared by 0 bases and J by 3 bases, with 17 bases between. CDR3 size: 17 residues. CDR3 DNA sequence: TGTGCCAGTAGTATAGAAATCCCGGATAGTTTGGACACTGAAGCTTTCTTT. Protein: CASSIEIPDSLDTEAFF.

This clonotype appeared many times. With the library built for alpha chains, this beta chain is off target and its frequency is not meaningful. CDR3 protein: CASSPLTRYNEQFF. For the CDR3, the DNA is TGTGCCAGCAGCCCCCTGACACGTTACAATGAGCAGTTCTTC. V and J are TRBV14 and TRBJ2-1; D ambiguous. Germline V CDR1 and CDR2: SGHDN, FVKESK. This CDR3 has 14 residues. Deletions cut 4 bases from V and 4 bases from J, with 11 bases between.

By share, this clonotype counts as medium-sized (0.01 to 0.1%). For a library built for alpha chains, this beta chain is a stray read; little rests on its size. The DNA of the CDR3 is TGTGCCAGCAGTTTTAGGCAGGGGCCTTCGGATTCACCCCTCCACTTT. It specifies CASSFRQGPSDSPLHF. The rearrangement links TRBV27 to TRBJ1-6, with D possibly matching TRBD1 (6 bases). Germline CDR1 reads MNHEY; CDR2 reads SMNVEV (reference sequence). Trimming removed 3 bases at V and 8 bases at J, with 17 bases between. There are 16 residues in the CDR3.

A word on this clonotype: The size of this beta chain means little, since it is a stray read in a library made for alpha chains. The chain is built from TRBV9 and TRBJ2-1, with 10 bases that match TRBD2. CDR1 and CDR2 from the germline V gene are SGDLS and YYNGEE. Losses at the gene ends were 0 bases for V and 4 bases for J; bases not matched to a gene: 7. The CDR3 is 17 residues long. The CDR3, as DNA: TGTGCCAGCAGCGTAGATATAGCGGGGGGTCTGTACAATGAGCAGTTCTTC. It yields the protein CASSVDIAGGLYNEQFF.

This clonotype was observed many times. This beta chain is a stray sequence in a library constructed for alpha chains; its clone size is not meaningful. The chain joins TRBV6-5 to TRBJ2-1; D perhaps matches TRBD1 (6 bases). This CDR3 comprises 19 residues. The V gene's germline CDR1 is MNHEY and CDR2 SVGAGI. V was shortened by 5 bases and J by 0 bases, with 23 bases between the two germline ends. The CDR3 DNA reads TGTGCCAGCAGTGAGGCCGGGGCAGGGGTCCGGAGCTCCTACAATGAGCAGTTCTTC. Translated, it gives CASSEAGAGVRSSYNEQFF.

Within the sample, this clonotype is medium-sized. Little can be read into the size of this beta chain, an off-target read in a library designed for alpha chains. The J gene is TRBJ1-6, the V gene TRBV20-1; D not resolved. Trimming pared 1 base from V and 7 bases from J, leaving 14 bases between. The CDR3 length is 15 residues. The germline gives CDR1 DFQATT, CDR2 SNEGSKA (reference sequence). CDR3 nucleotides: TGCAGTGCTAGAGTCGGAGTGTCCGCAAATTCACCCCTCCACTTT. Protein product: CSARVGVSANSPLHF.

This clonotype is large by share. Little can be read into the size of this beta chain, an off-target read in a library designed for alpha chains. The CDR3 loop reads CASSSPEAGGMNIQYF. The CDR3 bases are TGTGCCAGCAGCTCCCCCGAGGCGGGAGGGATGAACATTCAGTACTTC. The rearrangement uses TRBV5-5 and TRBJ2-4; 9 bases agree with TRBD2. The CDR3 is 16 amino acids. CDR1 and CDR2 (germline): SGHKS, YYEKEE (reference sequence). Germline trimming cut 3 bases from V and 7 bases from J; bases unmatched to any gene: 11.

This clonotype appeared many times. This beta chain appears as a stray read in a library generated for alpha chains; its size is not informative. This chain uses TRBV20-1 with TRBJ2-7; tentative D call: TRBD2 (6 bases). The CDR3 length is 14 residues. In germline, CDR1 is DFQATT, CDR2 SNEGSKA (reference sequence). Deletions cut 6 bases from V and 2 bases from J, with 17 bases between. DNA for the CDR3: TGCAGTGCCCCGGAGGGCAGTTGGACCTACGAGCAGTACTTC. It specifies CSAPEGSWTYEQYF.

By share, this clonotype ranks as medium-sized. This beta chain is an off-target read within a library intended for alpha chains, so its frequency means little. The chain has TRBV18 and TRBJ1-4; 7 bases agree with TRBD1. Germline loops: CDR1 KGHSH, CDR2 LQKENI. The trim removed 5 bases at V and 3 bases at J, leaving 3 bases unmatched. The CDR3 is made up of 14 amino acids. Here the CDR3 DNA reads TGTGCCAGCTCATCGGACAGGTCTAATGAAAAACTGTTTTTT. It specifies CASSSDRSNEKLFF. Combining the CDR3 with reference TRBV18 and TRBJ1-4 gives the whole variable domain NAGVMQNPRHLVRRRGQEARLRCSPMKGHSHVYWYRQLPEEGLKFMVYLQKENIIDESGMPKERFSAEFPKEGPSILRIQQVVRGDSAAYFCASSSDRSNEKLFFGSGTQLSVL.

There are many counts of this clonotype. As an off-target read in a library built for alpha chains, this beta chain has a frequency of little significance. The V call is TRBV24-1, the J call TRBJ2-2; 9 bases are a match to TRBD2. The CDR3 extends over 16 amino acids. Germline loops: CDR1 KGHDR, CDR2 SFDVKD. The V segment lost 5 bases and the J segment 10 bases; nucleotides outside the gene matches: 13. CDR3 residues: CATSGRGSSGGLELFF. CDR3 bases: TGTGCCACCAGTGGAAGAGGGAGTAGCGGGGGACTGGAGCTGTTTTTT.

This clonotype was recorded many times. This beta chain came through as a stray read in a library set up for alpha chains, and its size says little. This chain joins TRBV28 and TRBJ2-4; weak D call: TRBD1 (5 bases). V lost 5 bases, J lost 11 bases, and 10 bases lay in between. The germline V gene has CDR1 MDHEN and CDR2 SYDVKM. CDR3 length: 11 residues. The CDR3 bases are TGTGCCAGCAGTCTGACAGACGTTCAGTACTTC. Residues: CASSLTDVQYF.

In its sample, this clonotype is medium-sized. The size of this beta chain means little, since it is a stray read in a library made for alpha chains. The chain recombines TRBV30 with TRBJ2-2, with D hard to call. Per the germline V gene, CDR1 is GTSNPN and CDR2 is SVGIG (reference sequence). CDR3 length: 14 residues. With 3 bases removed from V and 6 bases from J, the gap between germline ends came to 14 bases. The CDR3 protein is CAWSTEAWAGELFF. CDR3 nucleotides: TGTGCCTGGAGCACGGAAGCATGGGCCGGGGAGCTGTTTTTT.

This clonotype was counted at least ten times. This beta chain was picked up by a library intended for alpha chains and is off target, so its count carries little meaning. The chain carries TRBV18 and TRBJ1-1, with a tentative D call TRBD1 (5 bases). Looked up from germline, CDR1 is KGHSH and CDR2 is LQKENI. This CDR3 contains 15 residues. Between the trimmed V and J ends, which lost 6 bases and 3 bases, there was a span of 17 bases. The CDR3 sequence: CASSRSGTGDTEAFF. In nucleotides, the CDR3 is TGTGCCAGCTCGCGTTCCGGGACGGGGGACACTGAAGCTTTCTTT. Full variable domain (outside the CDR3, taken from reference TRBV18 and TRBJ1-1): NAGVMQNPRHLVRRRGQEARLRCSPMKGHSHVYWYRQLPEEGLKFMVYLQKENIIDESGMPKERFSAEFPKEGPSILRIQQVVRGDSAAYFCASSRSGTGDTEAFFGQGTRLTVV.

As for this clonotype: Found in a library prepared for alpha chains, this beta chain is an off-target read, and its abundance has little meaning. The chain links TRBV5-1 to TRBJ2-6; tentative D call: TRBD1 (6 bases). V shed 4 bases and J shed 2 bases, with 10 bases lying between them. Germline V CDR1 and CDR2: SGHRS, YFSETQ. The CDR3 has 15 amino acids. CDR3 residues: CASSRTGTGANVLTF. The CDR3 DNA reads as TGCGCCAGCAGCAGAACAGGGACTGGGGCCAACGTCCTGACTTTC.

This clonotype has ten or more counts. In a library made to pick up alpha chains, this beta chain is a stray read with a size that means little. The CDR3 is CASWDFTDTQYF. The CDR3 DNA follows: TGCGCCAGCTGGGACTTCACAGATACGCAGTATTTT. The chain has TRBV5-1 and TRBJ2-3; weak D call: TRBD2 (6 bases). The CDR3 extends over 12 amino acids. From germline, CDR1 is SGHRS and CDR2 YFSETQ. Trimming took off 7 bases at V and 2 bases at J, with 8 bases between the two ends. Complete variable domain (other parts from reference TRBV5-1 and TRBJ2-3): KAGVTQTPRYLIKTRGQQVTLSCSPISGHRSVSWYQQTPGQGLQFLFEYFSETQRNKGNFPGRFSGRQFSNSRSEMNVSTLELGDSALYLCASWDFTDTQYFGPGTRLTVL.

This clonotype was counted ten times or more. Found in a library prepared for alpha chains, this beta chain is an off-target read, and its abundance has little meaning. Here the CDR3 DNA reads TGTGCCAGCAGCTCCAGGGGGCCTGAAGCTTTCTTT. Protein: CASSSRGPEAFF. The chain recombines TRBV5-6 with TRBJ1-1; 8 positions agree with TRBD1. Losses at the gene ends were 3 bases for V and 6 bases for J; bases not matched to a gene: 1. CDR3 length: 12 amino acids. In germline, CDR1 is SGHDT, CDR2 YYEEEE.

This clonotype is medium-sized. Since the library was made to target alpha chains, this beta chain is a stray read and its abundance is not meaningful. V gene TRBV27 combines with J gene TRBJ2-7; the D gene is possibly TRBD1 (5 bases). The CDR3 is 13 residues long. Germline CDR1 and CDR2: MNHEY and SMNVEV (reference sequence). V lost 0 bases and J 6 bases, leaving 9 bases between the germline ends. CDR3 sequence: CASSLSGATEQYF. CDR3 nucleotide sequence: TGTGCCAGCAGTTTATCAGGGGCCACCGAGCAGTACTTC.